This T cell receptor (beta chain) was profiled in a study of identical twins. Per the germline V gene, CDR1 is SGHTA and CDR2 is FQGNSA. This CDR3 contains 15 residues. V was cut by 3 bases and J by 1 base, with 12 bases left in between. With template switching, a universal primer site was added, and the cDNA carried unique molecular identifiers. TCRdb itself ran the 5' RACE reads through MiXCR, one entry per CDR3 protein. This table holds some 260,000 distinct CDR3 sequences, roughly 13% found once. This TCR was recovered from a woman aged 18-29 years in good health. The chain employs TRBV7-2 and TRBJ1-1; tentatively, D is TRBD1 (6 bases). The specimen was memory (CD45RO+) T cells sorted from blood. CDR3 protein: CASSFDRRPNTEAFF. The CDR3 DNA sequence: TGTGCCAGCAGCTTCGACAGGAGACCGAACACTGAAGCTTTCTTT.